These 14 T cell receptor beta chains were sequenced from one sample in a study of T cells in tuberculosis. The time point was: new active TB diagnosis, blood taken before or within 7 days of starting treatment. Some clones are missing from TCRdb's copy, which holds only in-frame ones; the method was immunoSEQ multiplex PCR. This sample has fewer than 55,000 clones; 90% to 95% occur once, and the top ten carry 1.4%. This material consisted of PBMCs, taken at tuberculosis diagnosis. These receptor sequences come from an adult with tuberculosis.

J is TRBJ2-4 and V is TRBV7-2; TRBD1 matches 10 bases. J was trimmed by 5 bases and V by 3 bases; bases with no gene match: 7. Germline values: CDR1 SGHTA, CDR2 FQGNSA. The CDR3 loop spans 16 amino acids. The CDR3 DNA reads as TGTGCCAGCAGCTTCAGACAGGGGGCGAACCAAAACATTCAGTACTTC. Amino acids: CASSFRQGANQNIQYF.

The chain carries TRBV7-9 and TRBJ1-3, with D possibly TRBD1 on 5 matching bases. The V end lost 2 bases, the J end lost 2 bases, and 10 bases lay between the germline ends. The germline V gene has CDR1 SEHNR and CDR2 FQNEAQ (reference sequence). CDR3 size: 15 residues. The CDR3 DNA follows: TGTGCCAGCAGCTTACAGTCCAGGGCTGGAAACACCATATATTTT. Translating it yields CASSLQSRAGNTIYF.

V and J are TRBV7-8 and TRBJ2-5, with D perhaps TRBD1 (5 bases). Trimming removed 5 bases from V and 5 bases from J, with 18 bases in between. Per the germline V gene, CDR1 is SGHVS and CDR2 is FQNEAQ. The CDR3 has 15 residues. The CDR3 loop is CASSDRRGTEETQYF. The CDR3 nucleotides are TGTGCCAGCAGCGATAGAAGGGGTACGGAGGAGACCCAGTACTTC.

In its sample, this clone was seen once. CDR3: CASSKTSRTPYEQYF. DNA for the CDR3: TGTGCCAGCAGCAAGACTAGCCGCACCCCCTACGAGCAGTACTTC. The J gene is TRBJ2-7, the V gene TRBV6-6; 7 bases match TRBD2. CDR3 size: 15 residues. Germline V lookup: CDR1 MNHNY, CDR2 SVGAGI (reference sequence). Germline trimming cut 6 bases from V and 2 bases from J; bases unmatched to any gene: 10.

V and J are TRBV2 and TRBJ2-7, with 8 bases matching TRBD1. CDR1 and CDR2 from the germline V gene are SNHLY and FYNNEI. With 4 bases clipped from V and 3 bases from J, the junction kept 11 bases outside the gene matches. CDR3 length: 16 residues. CDR3 nucleotide sequence: TGTGCCAGCAGTGGTAGTACGGGTACAGGGGGCTACGAGCAGTACTTC. This translates into CASSGSTGTGGYEQYF.

The chain couples TRBV27 to TRBJ2-2; maybe TRBD2 (6 bases). The germline gives CDR1 MNHEY, CDR2 SMNVEV (reference sequence). Trimming removed 3 bases at V and 6 bases at J, with 8 bases between. The length of the CDR3 is 13 residues. The CDR3 loop is CASSFWGAGELFF. In DNA form, the CDR3 reads TGTGCCAGCAGTTTCTGGGGGGCCGGGGAGCTGTTTTTT.

The rearrangement uses TRBV19 and TRBJ2-7, with D perhaps TRBD1 (6 bases). Germline values: CDR1 LNHDA, CDR2 SQIVND (reference sequence). The CDR3 sequence is 15 residues long. Trimming stripped 1 base from V and 1 base from J, with 11 bases between. CDR3 in DNA: TGTGCCAGTAGTATAGGGCCAGGGGAGTCCTACGAGCAGTACTTC. Translated, it gives CASSIGPGESYEQYF.

The chain employs TRBV28 and TRBJ2-5; D may be TRBD1 (6 bases). The CDR3 has 16 residues. Germline loops: CDR1 MDHEN, CDR2 SYDVKM. Between the trimmed V and J ends, which lost 4 bases and 2 bases, there was a span of 17 bases. The CDR3 coding sequence is TGTGCCAGCAGTTCGATGGGCCGGACAGTTCAAGAGACCCAGTACTTC. Its translation: CASSSMGRTVQETQYF. The complete variable domain, with remaining parts taken from reference TRBV28 and TRBJ2-5, reads DVKVTQSSRYLVKRTGEKVFLECVQDMDHENMFWYRQDPGLGLRLIYFSYDVKMKEKGDIPEGYSVSREKKERFSLILESASTNQTSMYLCASSSMGRTVQETQYFGPGTRLLVL.

The chain is built from TRBV6-6 and TRBJ2-2, with 9 bases identical to TRBD1. Looked up from germline, CDR1 is MNHNY and CDR2 is SVGAGI (reference sequence). The CDR3 runs 15 residues. V trimming: 5 bases; J trimming: 4 bases; junction bases outside the gene matches: 5. The CDR3 loop is CASSGRTGATGELFF. The CDR3 bases are TGTGCCAGCAGTGGCCGGACAGGGGCCACCGGGGAGCTGTTTTTT.

The chain has TRBV30 and TRBJ2-1; 13 bases are a match to TRBD2. CDR1 and CDR2 (germline): GTSNPN, SVGIG (reference sequence). The CDR3 has 14 amino acids. V dropped 2 bases and J dropped 9; count of bases not matched to a gene: 4. The CDR3 reads CAWSMGLAGSEQFF. The CDR3 coding sequence is TGTGCCTGGAGTATGGGACTAGCGGGAAGTGAGCAGTTCTTC.

The V gene is TRBV28, the J gene TRBJ2-1; 11 positions match TRBD2. CDR1 is MDHEN, CDR2 SYDVKM, per germline. V was clipped by 8 bases and J by 7 bases; unmatched bases: 7. The CDR3 spans 14 residues. The CDR3 DNA reads TGTGCCAGCGAACTAGCGGGAGAACGGAATGAGCAGTTCTTC. This sequence encodes CASELAGERNEQFF.

The chain recombines TRBV7-3 with TRBJ2-1; 13 nucleotides agree with TRBD2. Germline CDR1 SGHTA, CDR2 FQGTGA. V lost 4 bases to trimming and J lost 8 bases; unmatched junction nucleotides: 8. This CDR3 comprises 16 residues. The CDR3 DNA follows: TGTGCCAGCAGCTCACCGGGACTAGCGGGACCGGATGAGCAGTTCTTC. Its translation: CASSSPGLAGPDEQFF.

J is TRBJ2-5 and V is TRBV4-2; 8 positions agree with TRBD1. Germline trimming cut 1 base from V and 5 bases from J; bases unmatched to any gene: 6. Germline values: CDR1 LGHNA, CDR2 YNFKEQ. This CDR3 has 15 residues. The CDR3 DNA reads as TGTGCCAGCAGCCAAGCATGGACAGGGACGGAGACCCAGTACTTC. This translates into CASSQAWTGTETQYF.

About this clone: The junction departs from germline at one end; a sequencing error may be responsible. J is TRBJ2-3 and V is TRBV11-2; 10 positions agree with TRBD1. Germline CDR1 and CDR2: SGHAT and FQNNGV. The CDR3 covers 15 residues. The CDR3 sequence: CASSLDRGRTDTQYF. In DNA form, the CDR3 reads TGTGCCAGCAGCCTAGACAGGGGGCGTACAGATACGCAGTATTTT.